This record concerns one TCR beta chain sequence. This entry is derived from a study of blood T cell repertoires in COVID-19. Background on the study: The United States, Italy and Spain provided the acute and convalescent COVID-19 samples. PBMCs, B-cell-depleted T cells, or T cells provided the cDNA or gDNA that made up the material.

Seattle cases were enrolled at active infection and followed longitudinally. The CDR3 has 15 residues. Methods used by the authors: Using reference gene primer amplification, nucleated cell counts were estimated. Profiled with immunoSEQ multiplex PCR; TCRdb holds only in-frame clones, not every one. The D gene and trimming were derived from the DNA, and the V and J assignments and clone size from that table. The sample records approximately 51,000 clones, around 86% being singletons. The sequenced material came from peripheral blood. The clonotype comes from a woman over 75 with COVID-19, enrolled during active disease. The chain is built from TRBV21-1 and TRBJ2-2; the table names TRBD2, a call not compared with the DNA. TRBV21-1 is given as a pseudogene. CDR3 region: CATPPSGRGTGELFF. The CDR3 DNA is TGTGCCACTCCTCCGAGCGGGAGGGGGACCGGGGAGCTGTTTTTT.